A single sample gave rise to the 15 T cell receptor beta chains below, sequenced in a study of radiotherapy plus CTLA-4 blockade in lung cancer. The repertoire was sequenced with immunoSEQ multiplex PCR; TCRdb's copy has only in-frame clones and lacks some. The data show over 75,000 clones, roughly four fifths seen once. The sample here was peripheral blood, taken from a patient treated with radiotherapy plus ipilimumab. The receptors stem from a human donor with non-small cell lung cancer who had stable disease on radiotherapy plus ipilimumab.

The rearrangement joins TRBV27 to TRBJ1-3; D possibly corresponds to TRBD1 (6 bases). From germline, CDR1 is MNHEY and CDR2 SMNVEV (reference sequence). This CDR3 spans 16 amino acids. Deletions cut 2 bases from V and 0 bases from J, with 11 bases between. CDR3 loop: CASSLRGASSGNTIYF. In DNA, the CDR3 is TGTGCCAGCAGTTTACGGGGGGCCAGCTCTGGAAACACCATATATTTT.

J is TRBJ2-5 and V is TRBV9, with TRBD2 identical over 7 bases. Germline CDR1 is SGDLS and CDR2 is YYNGEE. Trimming cost V 0 bases and J 1 base; bases outside gene matches: 3. This CDR3 has 15 residues. The CDR3 reads CASSVGLAAQETQYF. CDR3 nucleotides: TGTGCCAGCAGCGTAGGACTAGCCGCCCAAGAGACCCAGTACTTC.

The chain has TRBV5-1 and TRBJ1-5, with TRBD1 matching 9 bases. The V segment lost 2 bases and the J segment 11 bases; nucleotides outside the gene matches: 5. Germline V gene lookup returns CDR1 SGHRS and CDR2 YFSETQ. This CDR3 region has 13 residues. The CDR3 loop is CASSFDRGSSQHF. CDR3 nucleotide sequence: TGCGCCAGCAGCTTCGACAGGGGGTCTTCCCAGCATTTT. Complete variable domain (other parts from reference TRBV5-1 and TRBJ1-5): KAGVTQTPRYLIKTRGQQVTLSCSPISGHRSVSWYQQTPGQGLQFLFEYFSETQRNKGNFPGRFSGRQFSNSRSEMNVSTLELGDSALYLCASSFDRGSSQHFGDGTRLSIL.

This chain uses TRBV6-1 with TRBJ1-1, with a possible D match to TRBD1 (5 bases). The germline gives CDR1 MNHNS, CDR2 SASEGT. CDR3 length: 15 amino acids. V lost 6 bases, J lost 0 bases, and 14 bases lay in between. Written as DNA, the CDR3 is TGTGCCAGCAGAGACGACTTGACAGTGAACACTGAAGCTTTCTTT. Its protein is CASRDDLTVNTEAFF.

This chain uses TRBV19 with TRBJ1-2; D is undetermined. The ends were cut back, 4 bases at V and 7 bases at J, with 7 bases in the middle. Germline V CDR1 and CDR2: LNHDA, SQIVND (reference sequence). The CDR3 has 11 residues. CDR3 region: CASSRAGGYTF. In DNA, the CDR3 is TGTGCCAGTAGTAGGGCAGGTGGCTACACCTTC.

The rearrangement joins TRBV6-6 to TRBJ2-7; tentative D call: TRBD1 (6 bases). V was pared by 7 bases and J by 8 bases, with 27 bases between. Germline CDR1 MNHNY, CDR2 SVGAGI (reference sequence). The CDR3 is made up of 16 amino acids. The DNA of the CDR3 is TGTGCCAGCAAAGCCGGGACACGACGAACAAAGTCCAAGCAGTACTTC. Residues: CASKAGTRRTKSKQYF.

This sequence joins TRBV28 and TRBJ2-7, with D maybe TRBD2 (6 bases). V gave up 6 bases and J gave up 4 bases, with 16 bases separating them. Looked up from germline, CDR1 is MDHEN and CDR2 is SYDVKM. This CDR3 is built from 14 residues. CDR3 nucleotides: TGTGCCAGCAGATCAACTAGCTGGGGGTACGAGCAGTACTTC. Protein: CASRSTSWGYEQYF.

This clone appeared a few times. The V gene is TRBV7-9, the J gene TRBJ1-4, with 10 positions matching TRBD1. The germline CDR1 and CDR2 sequences are SEHNR and FQNEAQ (reference sequence). CDR3 size: 16 residues. After removal of 5 bases from V and 7 bases from J, the junction contained 10 bases not matched to a gene. Here the CDR3 reads CASSTKGQGLIEKLFF. CDR3 nucleotides: TGTGCCAGCAGCACAAAGGGACAGGGGCTGATTGAAAAACTGTTTTTT. The variable domain in full, with the rest retrieved from reference TRBV7-9 and TRBJ1-4, is DTGVSQNPRHKITKRGQNVTFRCDPISEHNRLYWYRQTLGQGPEFLTYFQNEAQLEKSRLLSDRFSAERPKGSFSTLEIQRTEQGDSAMYLCASSTKGQGLIEKLFFGSGTQLSVL.

This clone is medium-sized. The V call is TRBV23-1, the J call TRBJ2-1; possibly TRBD1 for D (6 bases). TRBV23-1 is labeled an ORF, and its function is uncertain. CDR3 length: 13 amino acids. V lost 4 bases to trimming and J lost 9 bases, with 13 bases between them. CDR3 in DNA: TGCGCCAGCAGTCCATCACAGGGATGTGAGCAGTTCTTC. Its protein product is CASSPSQGCEQFF.

CDR3 loop: CASSLGGQGTYGYTF. CDR3 in DNA: TGTGCCAGCAGTCTGGGGGGACAGGGGACCTATGGCTACACCTTC. The chain couples TRBV28 to TRBJ1-2; 10 bases fit TRBD1. Per germline, CDR1 MDHEN and CDR2 SYDVKM. Trimming took 5 bases from V and 4 from J; bases not matched to a gene: 7. The CDR3 is 15 amino acids.

V usage is TRBV7-2 and J usage is TRBJ2-1; the match to TRBD2 covers 10 bases. This CDR3 contains 15 residues. Per the germline V gene, CDR1 is SGHTA and CDR2 is FQGNSA. The V and J ends lost 1 base and 10 bases, in that order; junction bases with no gene match: 7. The CDR3 spells CASSLGLAGVKEQFF. The CDR3 coding sequence is TGTGCCAGCAGCTTAGGGCTAGCGGGAGTCAAAGAGCAGTTCTTC.

This clone appeared a single time. The gene calls are TRBV12-1 and TRBJ1-5; the D segment call TRBD1 is taken from the table without a DNA check. TRBV12-1 is an annotated pseudogene. The CDR3 runs 18 residues. The CDR3 loop reads CASSFRSDRERANQPQHF. For the CDR3, the DNA is TGTGCCAGCAGCTTTCGAAGTGACAGGGAGAGGGCTAATCAGCCCCAGCATTTT.

This rearrangement joins TRBV11-2 to TRBJ1-1, with D perhaps matching TRBD1 (5 bases). The CDR3 is 14 residues long. Germline loops: CDR1 SGHAT, CDR2 FQNNGV. The germline V and J ends were trimmed by 2 bases and 4 bases, with 11 bases remaining between them. CDR3 DNA: TGTGCCAGCAGCTTACAGGGTCCGAGCACTGAAGCTTTCTTT. It encodes CASSLQGPSTEAFF.

This chain joins TRBV9 and TRBJ2-3; D is undetermined. Between the trimmed V and J ends, which lost 3 bases and 5 bases, there was a span of 10 bases. This CDR3 has 13 residues. Germline loops: CDR1 SGDLS, CDR2 YYNGEE. The CDR3 DNA reads as TGTGCCAGCAGCGCCTTAGGCGGAGATACGCAGTATTTT. As protein: CASSALGGDTQYF. Supplemented by reference TRBV9 and TRBJ2-3, the full variable domain reads DSGVTQTPKHLITATGQRVTLRCSPRSGDLSVYWYQQSLDQGLQFLIQYYNGEERAKGNILERFSAQQFPDLHSELNLSSLELGDSALYFCASSALGGDTQYFGPGTRLTVL.

This clone was found once. This chain joins TRBV28 and TRBJ1-6; 7 bases line up with TRBD1. Germline CDR1 and CDR2: MDHEN and SYDVKM. Trimming at V came to 4 bases and at J to 5 bases, leaving 14 bases not matched to a gene. The CDR3 runs to 18 residues. The CDR3 coding sequence is TGTGCCAGCAGTTCCCACTCCCGACAGGGTCGCCATAATTCACCCCTCCACTTT. Amino acid sequence: CASSSHSRQGRHNSPLHF. The full variable domain, its missing parts supplied by reference TRBV28 and TRBJ1-6, is DVKVTQSSRYLVKRTGEKVFLECVQDMDHENMFWYRQDPGLGLRLIYFSYDVKMKEKGDIPEGYSVSREKKERFSLILESASTNQTSMYLCASSSHSRQGRHNSPLHFGNGTRLTVT.